Described below is a single T cell receptor beta chain sequence and its context. Its antigen is unknown. This record comes from a study of shared clonotypes between healthy human individuals. Whole-study findings and limits: Estimated clonotype richness was generally higher in naive than memory subsets.

The repertoire was sequenced with immunoSEQ multiplex PCR; TCRdb's copy has only in-frame clones and lacks some. The sample holds some 1.5 million clones, under 99% seen once. V gave up 1 base and J gave up 1 base, with 14 bases separating them. The CDR3 consists of 16 residues. Germline V CDR1 and CDR2: SGHNT, YYREEE (reference sequence). The sequencing sample was made of naive CD4+ T cells sorted from blood. Subset denoted: CD45RA+ positively selected. The V call is TRBV5-4, the J call TRBJ1-1; D call uncertain. The sequence was collected from a man aged 25 to 40 in good health. CDR3 sequence reads: CASSLSVGTRNTEAFF. In DNA, the CDR3 is TGTGCCAGCAGCTTGTCAGTTGGCACGAGGAACACTGAAGCTTTCTTT.